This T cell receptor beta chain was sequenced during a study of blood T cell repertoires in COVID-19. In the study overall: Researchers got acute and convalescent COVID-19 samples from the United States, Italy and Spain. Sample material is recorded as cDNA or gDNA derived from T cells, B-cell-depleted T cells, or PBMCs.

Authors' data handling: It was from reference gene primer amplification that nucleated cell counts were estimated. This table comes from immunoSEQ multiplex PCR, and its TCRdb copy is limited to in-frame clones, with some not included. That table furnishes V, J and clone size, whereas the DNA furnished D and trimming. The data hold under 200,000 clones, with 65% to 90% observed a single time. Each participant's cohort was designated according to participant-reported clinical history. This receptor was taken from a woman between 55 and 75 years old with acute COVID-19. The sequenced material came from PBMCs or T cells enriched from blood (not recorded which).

CDR3 region: CASSEEGGLYSNQPQHF. The CDR3 nucleotides are TGTGCCAGCAGTGAAGAGGGCGGACTTTATAGCAATCAGCCCCAGCATTTT. The J gene is TRBJ1-5, the V gene TRBV6-1; no definite D call. Germline loops: CDR1 MNHNS, CDR2 SASEGT. V shed 1 base and J shed 0 bases, with 13 bases lying between them. The CDR3 is 17 amino acids.